This TCR beta chain was identified during a study of T cells in localized non-small cell lung cancer. Study results and caveats: Among the top 100 tumor clones, a median about 59 appeared in adjacent lung.

A remark on this clone: Antigen specificity is unknown.

Clones were read by immunoSEQ multiplex PCR, and TCRdb kept only the in-frame ones, dropping some. The table has approximately 70,000 clones, roughly 79% seen once; the top ten hold approximately 4.7%. The origin of this receptor is a man aged 40-75 years with stage II lung adenocarcinoma. The sequencing here drew on PBMCs, taken before any cancer treatment.

CDR3 bases: TGCGCCAGCAGCTTGGAAAGGGGGGACACCATATATTTT. Amino acids: CASSLERGDTIYF. V is TRBV5-1 and J is TRBJ1-3; TRBD1 might be the D (6 bases). V was cut by 0 bases and J by 8 bases, with 9 bases left in between. This CDR3 spans 13 amino acids. Germline CDR1 and CDR2: SGHRS and YFSETQ.